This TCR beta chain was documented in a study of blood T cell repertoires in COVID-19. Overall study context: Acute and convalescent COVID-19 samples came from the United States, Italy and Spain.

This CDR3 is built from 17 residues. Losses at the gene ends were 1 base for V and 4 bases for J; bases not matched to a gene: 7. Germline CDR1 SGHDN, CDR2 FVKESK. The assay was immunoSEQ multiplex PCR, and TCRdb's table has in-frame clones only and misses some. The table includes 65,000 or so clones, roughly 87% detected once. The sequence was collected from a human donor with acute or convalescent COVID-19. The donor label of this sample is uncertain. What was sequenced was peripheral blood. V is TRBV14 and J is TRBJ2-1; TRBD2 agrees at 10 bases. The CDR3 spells CASSQVRRTSGYNEQFF. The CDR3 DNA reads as TGTGCCAGCAGCCAAGTCAGAAGGACTAGCGGTTACAATGAGCAGTTCTTC.